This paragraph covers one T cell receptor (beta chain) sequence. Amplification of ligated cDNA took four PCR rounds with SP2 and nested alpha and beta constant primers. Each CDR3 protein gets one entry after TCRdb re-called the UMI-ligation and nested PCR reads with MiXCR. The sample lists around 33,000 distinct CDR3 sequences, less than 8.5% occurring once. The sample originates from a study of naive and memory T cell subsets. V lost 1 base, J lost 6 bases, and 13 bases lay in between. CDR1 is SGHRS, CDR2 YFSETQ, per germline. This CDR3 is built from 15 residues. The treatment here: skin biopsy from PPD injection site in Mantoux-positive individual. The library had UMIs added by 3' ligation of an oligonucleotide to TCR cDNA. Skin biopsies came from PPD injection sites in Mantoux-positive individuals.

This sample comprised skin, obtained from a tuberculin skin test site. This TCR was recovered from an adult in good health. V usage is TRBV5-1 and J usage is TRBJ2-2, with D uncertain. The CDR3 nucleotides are TGCGCCAGCAGCTTGCTTCGCCTCCAGGCCGGGGAGCTGTTTTTT. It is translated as CASSLLRLQAGELFF. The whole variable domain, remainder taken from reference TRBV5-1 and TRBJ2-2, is KAGVTQTPRYLIKTRGQQVTLSCSPISGHRSVSWYQQTPGQGLQFLFEYFSETQRNKGNFPGRFSGRQFSNSRSEMNVSTLELGDSALYLCASSLLRLQAGELFFGEGSRLTVL.